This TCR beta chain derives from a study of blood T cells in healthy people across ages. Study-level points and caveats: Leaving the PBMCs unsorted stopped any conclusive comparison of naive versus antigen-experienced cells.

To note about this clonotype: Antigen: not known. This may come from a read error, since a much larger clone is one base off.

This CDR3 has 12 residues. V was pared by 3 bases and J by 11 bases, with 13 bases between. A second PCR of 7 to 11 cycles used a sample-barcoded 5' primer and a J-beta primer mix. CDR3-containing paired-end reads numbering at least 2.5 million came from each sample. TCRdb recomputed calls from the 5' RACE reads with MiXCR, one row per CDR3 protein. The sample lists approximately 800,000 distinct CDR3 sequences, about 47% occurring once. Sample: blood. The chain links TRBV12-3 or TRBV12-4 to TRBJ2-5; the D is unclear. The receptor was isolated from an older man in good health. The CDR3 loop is CASSLTFNEQYF. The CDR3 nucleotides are TGTGCCAGCAGTTTGACGTTCAATGAGCAGTACTTC.